The 32 T cell receptor beta chains in this list originate from one sample, sequenced in a study of blood T cell repertoires in COVID-19. Data came from immunoSEQ multiplex PCR; TCRdb stores just in-frame clones and leaves some out. The sample records 190,000 or so clones, around 90% being singletons. Sequenced sample: peripheral blood. All receptors derive from a middle-aged man with active or convalescent COVID-19.

V and J are TRBV5-1 and TRBJ2-5; 10 positions agree with TRBD1. The V segment lost 5 bases and the J segment 4 bases; nucleotides outside the gene matches: 11. CDR1 and CDR2 (germline): SGHRS, YFSETQ. The CDR3 spans 16 residues. The CDR3 protein is CASRFTGTGVGETQYF. DNA for the CDR3: TGCGCCAGCAGGTTCACCGGGACAGGGGTAGGAGAGACCCAGTACTTC.

This chain connects TRBV19 to TRBJ2-3, with D unclear. V lost 3 bases to trimming and J lost 8 bases, with 12 bases between them. This CDR3 comprises 13 residues. CDR1 is LNHDA, CDR2 SQIVND, per germline (reference sequence). The DNA of the CDR3 is TGTGCCAGTAGTATGAACCAAGACTCTACGCAGTATTTT. Its protein product is CASSMNQDSTQYF.

This clone was observed once. V gene TRBV7-3 combines with J gene TRBJ2-1, with a weak D call TRBD2 (6 bases). CDR1 and CDR2 from the germline V gene are SGHTA and FQGTGA. Trimming removed 4 bases from V and 3 bases from J, with 16 bases in between. The length of the CDR3 is 16 residues. In DNA form, the CDR3 reads TGTGCCAGCAGCTCGGGCGGGGCGGTTAACTACAATGAGCAGTTCTTC. It is translated as CASSSGGAVNYNEQFF. The full variable domain, with the rest looked up from reference TRBV7-3 and TRBJ2-1, is GAGVSQTPSNKVTEKGKYVELRCDPISGHTALYWYRQSLGQGPEFLIYFQGTGAADDSGLPNDRFFAVRPEGSVSTLKIQRTERGDSAVYLCASSSGGAVNYNEQFFGPGTRLTVL.

Here the CDR3 DNA reads TGTGCCAGCGGACAGTGGGTGGATGAGCAGTTCTTC. It translates to CASGQWVDEQFF. The chain uses TRBV5-6 and TRBJ2-1; tentative D call: TRBD1 (6 bases). Trimming took off 7 bases at V and 8 bases at J, with 13 bases between the two ends. The CDR3 totals 12 residues. Germline CDR1 is SGHDT and CDR2 is YYEEEE.

This chain uses TRBV3-1 (or the pseudogene TRBV3-2) with TRBJ1-5, with 7 bases fitting TRBD1. This CDR3 comprises 18 residues. V was pared by 1 base and J by 0 bases, with 9 bases of the junction left unmatched. CDR1 and CDR2 (germline): LGHDT, YNNKEL (reference sequence). The CDR3: CASSQGLGGRYSNQPQHF. The CDR3 DNA follows: TGTGCCAGCAGCCAAGGTCTAGGGGGCCGCTATAGCAATCAGCCCCAGCATTTT.

The chain carries TRBV6-5 and TRBJ1-6; the D gene is possibly TRBD1 (5 bases). Germline-derived CDR1 and CDR2 are MNHEY and SVGAGI. The CDR3 runs to 15 residues. Trimming shortened V by 6 bases and J by 8 bases, and 17 bases separated the two germline ends. The CDR3 DNA sequence: TGTGCCAGCAGCCCCGCCAAGGGGAAGGATTCACCCCTCCACTTT. Its translation: CASSPAKGKDSPLHF.

This clone has more than one count but fewer than ten. The rearrangement links TRBV29-1 to TRBJ1-2, with D perhaps TRBD1 (5 bases). This CDR3 has 15 residues. Germline assignment: CDR1 SQVTM and CDR2 ANQGSEA. Trimming took off 5 bases at V and 4 bases at J, with 20 bases between the two ends. The CDR3 spells CSVLGSLTGFYGYTF. CDR3 sequence (DNA): TGCAGCGTTTTAGGTTCTTTAACAGGCTTCTATGGCTACACCTTC. Supplemented by reference TRBV29-1 and TRBJ1-2, the full variable domain reads SAVISQKPSRDICQRGTSLTIQCQVDSQVTMMFWYRQQPGQSLTLIATANQGSEATYESGFVIDKFPISRPNLTFSTLTVSNMSPEDSSIYLCSVLGSLTGFYGYTFGSGTRLTVV.

The chain uses TRBV7-2 and TRBJ1-4; 8 bases align to TRBD1. Trimming took 1 base from V and 8 from J; bases not matched to a gene: 6. Looked up from germline, CDR1 is SGHTA and CDR2 is FQGNSA. The CDR3 covers 15 residues. CDR3 sequence: CASSLGSGGNEKLFF. The DNA for the CDR3 is TGTGCCAGCAGCTTAGGATCAGGGGGCAACGAAAAACTGTTTTTT.

This clone was detected once. V and J are TRBV4-1 and TRBJ1-4; perhaps TRBD1 as D (5 bases). Trimming took off 4 bases at V and 10 bases at J, with 7 bases between the two ends. The CDR3 length is 11 residues. CDR1 is MGHRA and CDR2 is YSYEKL in the germline V gene. CDR3 sequence reads: CASSRDSKLFF. The DNA for the CDR3 is TGCGCCAGCAGCCGGGACTCAAAACTGTTTTTT.

This chain connects TRBV29-1 to TRBJ1-6, with TRBD1 matching 12 bases. The germline V gene encodes CDR1 SQVTM and CDR2 ANQGSEA. This CDR3 contains 14 residues. The trim removed 6 bases at V and 11 bases at J, leaving 8 bases unmatched. The CDR3 sequence: CSVPGQGAGTPLHF. The CDR3 region has the DNA TGCAGCGTGCCGGGACAGGGGGCAGGGACACCCCTCCACTTT.

The rearrangement uses TRBV2 and TRBJ2-7, with D tentatively TRBD2 (5 bases). The V and J ends lost 6 bases and 7 bases respectively, with 13 bases between them. The CDR3 totals 12 residues. Per the germline V gene, CDR1 is SNHLY and CDR2 is FYNNEI. The CDR3 DNA reads TGTGCCAGCAGCAATTCCTGGAGGGAGCAGTACTTC. Translation: CASSNSWREQYF.

The rearrangement links TRBV3-1 (or the pseudogene TRBV3-2) to TRBJ1-1; D gene unclear. V lost 4 bases, J lost 1 base, and 7 bases lay in between. From germline, CDR1 is LGHDT and CDR2 YNNKEL (reference sequence). The CDR3 is 13 amino acids. CDR3 coding DNA: TGTGCCAGCAGCCCTAGACCGAACACTGAAGCTTTCTTT. This encodes CASSPRPNTEAFF.

The rearrangement links TRBV27 to TRBJ1-5; D is undetermined. V gave up 3 bases and J gave up 0 bases, with 9 bases separating them. Germline assignment: CDR1 MNHEY and CDR2 SMNVEV (reference sequence). The CDR3 loop spans 15 amino acids. Here the CDR3 reads CASSFSSLSNQPQHF. The CDR3 region has the DNA TGTGCCAGCAGTTTTTCCAGTCTTAGCAATCAGCCCCAGCATTTT.

The chain recombines TRBV5-4 with TRBJ2-7; possibly TRBD1 for D (6 bases). Trimming pared 4 bases from V and 11 bases from J, leaving 19 bases between. This CDR3 spans 13 amino acids. Germline CDR1 reads SGHNT; CDR2 reads YYREEE (reference sequence). CDR3 nucleotide sequence: TGTGCCAGCAGCACAAGAAATGAGGGGGTGGAGTACTTC. Its translation: CASSTRNEGVEYF.

This chain uses TRBV9 with TRBJ1-5, with 11 bases identical to TRBD1. CDR1 is SGDLS, CDR2 YYNGEE, per germline. The CDR3 is 16 residues long. Trimming took 5 bases from V and 5 from J; bases not matched to a gene: 9. Here the CDR3 DNA reads TGTGCCAGCAGGGACAGGGGGCTAAAAGGGGATCAGCCCCAGCATTTT. This codes for CASRDRGLKGDQPQHF.

This chain uses TRBV28 with TRBJ1-5; D unresolved. CDR1 MDHEN and CDR2 SYDVKM come from the germline V gene. This CDR3 is 13 amino acids long. The germline V and J ends were trimmed by 4 bases and 0 bases, with 4 bases remaining between them. The CDR3 DNA reads TGTGCCAGCAGTTACGGTAGCAATCAGCCCCAGCATTTT. This codes for CASSYGSNQPQHF.

This chain uses TRBV7-9 with TRBJ1-1; D ambiguous. This CDR3 region has 13 residues. Trimming stripped 4 bases from V and 1 base from J, with 7 bases between. Germline-derived CDR1 and CDR2 are SEHNR and FQNEAQ (reference sequence). CDR3 amino acids: CASSSRWNTEAFF. The DNA for the CDR3 is TGTGCCAGCAGCTCTCGGTGGAACACTGAAGCTTTCTTT.

The chain couples TRBV28 to TRBJ2-6; 9 bases are shared with TRBD1. The V gene end was trimmed by 6 bases and the J gene end by 2 bases; junction bases not matched to a gene: 11. The CDR3 runs to 18 residues. Germline assignment: CDR1 MDHEN and CDR2 SYDVKM. In nucleotides, the CDR3 is TGTGCCAGCAGAAACCCGGACAGGGGATTGACTGGGGCCAACGTCCTGACTTTC. Its translation: CASRNPDRGLTGANVLTF.

The chain combines TRBV6-1 with TRBJ1-4, with 10 bases identical to TRBD1. The ends lost 0 bases at V and 7 bases at J; junction bases unmatched: 5. CDR3 length: 16 residues. Germline V gene sequence: CDR1 MNHNS, CDR2 SASEGT. The CDR3 region is CASSEARGTGVEKLFF. Written as DNA, the CDR3 is TGTGCCAGCAGTGAAGCGCGGGGGACAGGGGTTGAAAAACTGTTTTTT.

V usage is TRBV6-5 and J usage is TRBJ2-7; perhaps TRBD1 as D (7 bases). This CDR3 is 14 amino acids long. Per germline, CDR1 MNHEY and CDR2 SVGAGI. The ends were cut back, 4 bases at V and 2 bases at J, with 12 bases in the middle. In nucleotides, the CDR3 is TGTGCCAGCAGTTTGGAGGGGGCTACCTACGAGCAGTACTTC. It encodes CASSLEGATYEQYF.

The chain joins TRBV11-2 to TRBJ2-1; 12 nucleotides line up with TRBD1. V lost 6 bases to trimming and J lost 8 bases; unmatched junction nucleotides: 8. Per germline, CDR1 SGHAT and CDR2 FQNNGV. The CDR3 sequence is 15 residues long. The CDR3 region has the DNA TGTGCCAGCAGATCCCCGGGACAGGGGGCCTATGAGCAGTTCTTC. It encodes CASRSPGQGAYEQFF.

This chain joins TRBV11-2 and TRBJ2-5; 9 bases map to TRBD2. The V gene end was trimmed by 5 bases and the J gene end by 1 base; junction bases not matched to a gene: 8. The CDR3 runs 16 residues. Per germline, CDR1 SGHAT and CDR2 FQNNGV. CDR3 sequence (DNA): TGTGCCAGCAGCCGGACTAGCGCCCAAAGCCAAGAGACCCAGTACTTC. Its protein is CASSRTSAQSQETQYF.

The chain carries TRBV7-3 and TRBJ1-5; 8 bases are a match to TRBD1. Germline lookup yields CDR1 SGHTA and CDR2 FQGTGA. Trimming took 2 bases from V and 6 from J; bases not matched to a gene: 6. CDR3 size: 15 residues. This CDR3 is CASSLAGGVGQPQHF. The CDR3, as DNA: TGTGCCAGCAGCTTAGCAGGGGGCGTCGGTCAGCCCCAGCATTTT.

The CDR3 DNA reads TGTGCCAGTACCCAGGTTTACTCTGGAAACACCATATATTTT. Residues: CASTQVYSGNTIYF. The chain uses TRBV19 and TRBJ1-3; unclear D gene. This CDR3 is 14 amino acids long. V lost 7 bases to trimming and J lost 0 bases, with 10 bases between them. Germline CDR1 reads LNHDA; CDR2 reads SQIVND (reference sequence).

Worth noting for this clone: Other DNA sequences in the sample encode the same CDR3. J is TRBJ1-2 and V is TRBV7-9; no clear D gene. CDR1 is SEHNR, CDR2 FQNEAQ, per germline (reference sequence). Trimming removed 3 bases at V and 0 bases at J, with 5 bases between. This CDR3 is built from 13 residues. CDR3 region: CASSLSANYGYTF. The CDR3 region has the DNA TGTGCCAGCAGCTTGTCAGCTAACTATGGCTACACCTTC.

V gene TRBV14 combines with J gene TRBJ2-1, with D maybe TRBD2 (6 bases). V lost 1 base to trimming and J lost 1 base, with 11 bases between them. This CDR3 spans 16 amino acids. The germline V gene has CDR1 SGHDN and CDR2 FVKESK. The CDR3 protein is CASSQGAGYSYNEQFF. The CDR3 nucleotides read TGTGCCAGCAGCCAAGGAGCGGGTTATTCCTACAATGAGCAGTTCTTC.

CDR3 loop: CASSLEGIRGASYNEQFF. Written as DNA, the CDR3 is TGTGCCAGCAGCTTAGAGGGGATCCGCGGGGCCTCCTACAATGAGCAGTTCTTC. The rearrangement uses TRBV7-8 and TRBJ2-1; D is perhaps TRBD2 (6 bases). The CDR3 covers 18 residues. Germline CDR1 SGHVS, CDR2 FQNEAQ. V was shortened by 1 base and J by 0 bases, with 16 bases between the two germline ends.

V and J are TRBV5-1 and TRBJ1-6, with 8 bases that match TRBD1. With 4 bases clipped from V and 8 bases from J, the junction kept 8 bases outside the gene matches. The CDR3 extends over 15 amino acids. The germline gives CDR1 SGHRS, CDR2 YFSETQ. CDR3 sequence reads: CASSRRTGTDSPLHF. The CDR3 DNA follows: TGCGCCAGCAGCCGACGGACAGGGACCGATTCACCCCTCCACTTT.

The V and J genes are TRBV24-1 and TRBJ2-3; TRBD1 might be the D (5 bases). V dropped 9 bases and J dropped 1 base, with 10 bases sitting between them. The CDR3 extends over 13 amino acids. In germline, CDR1 is KGHDR, CDR2 SFDVKD. CDR3 region: CATQGQGTDTQYF. For the CDR3, the DNA is TGTGCCACCCAGGGTCAGGGCACAGATACGCAGTATTTT.

The chain links TRBV19 to TRBJ1-4; D not resolved. CDR3 length: 13 amino acids. With 5 bases removed from V and 8 bases from J, the gap between germline ends came to 12 bases. Germline assignment: CDR1 LNHDA and CDR2 SQIVND (reference sequence). The CDR3 DNA is TGTGCCAGTAGTCGTAAGTCGGGGGAAAAACTGTTTTTT. This sequence encodes CASSRKSGEKLFF. The entire variable domain, with the rest obtained from reference TRBV19 and TRBJ1-4, is as follows: DGGITQSPKYLFRKEGQNVTLSCEQNLNHDAMYWYRQDPGQGLRLIYYSQIVNDFQKGDIAEGYSVSREKKESFPLTVTSAQKNPTAFYLCASSRKSGEKLFFGSGTQLSVL.

The table lists this clone with a few counts. The genes are TRBV4-3 and TRBJ1-1; possibly TRBD1 for D (5 bases). The CDR3 spans 13 residues. Per germline, CDR1 LGHNA and CDR2 YSLEER. V lost 0 bases and J lost 6, with 8 bases in between. The CDR3 nucleotides are TGCGCCAGCAGCCAAGATGGGGGGTCTGAAGCTTTCTTT. The encoded protein is CASSQDGGSEAFF.

The chain uses TRBV4-3 and TRBJ2-7, with 7 nucleotides matching TRBD2. The CDR3 has 16 residues. V lost 1 base to trimming and J lost 7 bases; unmatched junction nucleotides: 13. Germline CDR1 LGHNA, CDR2 YSLEER. The CDR3, as DNA: TGCGCCAGCAGCCAAGGGGGAGGGCAGCCCCCTTGGGAGCAGTACTTC. As protein: CASSQGGGQPPWEQYF.